The 16 T cell receptor beta chains below were found in one sample sequenced in a study. TCRdb ran MiXCR on the 5' RACE reads and lists one entry per CDR3 protein. Among roughly 40,000 distinct CDR3 sequences listed, approximately 19% were seen once. Source material: naive CD4+ T cells sorted from a lymph node. Subset here: naive CD4+ T cells, CD4+CD45RA+CD25-. Source of these receptors: a female donor with breast cancer.

This clonotype was seen a handful of times. The V call is TRBV6-5, the J call TRBJ2-7; 9 nucleotides agree with TRBD1. Germline-derived CDR1 and CDR2 are MNHEY and SVGAGI. This CDR3 has 14 amino acids. With 5 bases clipped from V and 4 bases from J, the junction kept 6 bases outside the gene matches. The CDR3 DNA follows: TGTGCCAGCAGTACCCGGGACAGGGCGTACGAGCAGTACTTC. It specifies CASSTRDRAYEQYF.

The chain employs TRBV6-2 or TRBV6-3 and TRBJ2-3; D perhaps matches TRBD2 (5 bases). Trimming left V 5 bases short and J 3 bases short, with 9 bases between. CDR3 size: 13 residues. Germline V lookup: CDR1 MNHEY, CDR2 SVGEGT. The DNA of the CDR3 is TGTGCCAGCAGTGACCGAGGGACAGATACGCAGTATTTT. Amino acid sequence: CASSDRGTDTQYF.

V usage is TRBV6-2 or TRBV6-3 and J usage is TRBJ1-1, with D perhaps TRBD1 (5 bases). Trimming shortened V by 6 bases and J by 1 base, and 15 bases separated the two germline ends. Germline assignment: CDR1 MNHEY and CDR2 SVGEGT. There are 15 residues in the CDR3. The CDR3 DNA sequence: TGTGCCAGCAGGGGATTCAGGGTTGGGAACACTGAAGCTTTCTTT. It is translated as CASRGFRVGNTEAFF.

This chain links TRBV5-1 with TRBJ1-4, with a possible D match to TRBD1 (5 bases). The CDR3 has 13 residues. Germline lookup yields CDR1 SGHRS and CDR2 YFSETQ. V shed 7 bases and J shed 7 bases, with 14 bases lying between them. The CDR3 spells CASQPGLGEKLFF. As DNA, the CDR3 is TGCGCCAGCCAACCGGGACTTGGTGAAAAACTGTTTTTT.

Judged by abundance, this clonotype is medium-sized. CDR3 DNA: TGTGCCAGCAGCCAAAGCGGGATCAGCGCCCAAGAGCAGTTCTTC. This codes for CASSQSGISAQEQFF. This chain connects TRBV7-2 to TRBJ2-1, with 7 bases fitting TRBD2. The CDR3 extends over 15 amino acids. Germline values: CDR1 SGHTA, CDR2 FQGNSA. The junction had 14 bases not matched to a gene; V was cut back by 5 bases and J by 10 bases.

This clonotype was observed a few times. This sequence joins TRBV7-9 and TRBJ1-1; no reliable D call. Germline V gene lookup returns CDR1 SEHNR and CDR2 FQNEAQ (reference sequence). The CDR3 sequence is 14 residues long. Trimming left V 6 bases short and J 5 bases short, with 16 bases between. CDR3 coding DNA: TGTGCCAGCAGTCCTAGCGGGTCGGGGACTGAAGCTTTCTTT. Amino acids: CASSPSGSGTEAFF.

This clonotype is labeled medium-sized. This chain uses TRBV29-1 with TRBJ1-2; no clear D gene. V was shortened by 6 bases and J by 0 bases, with 8 bases between the two germline ends. Germline V gives CDR1 SQVTM, CDR2 ANQGSEA. This CDR3 comprises 12 residues. The CDR3, as DNA: TGCAGCGTCACAGAAGCTAACTATGGCTACACCTTC. The encoded protein is CSVTEANYGYTF.

This clonotype has just one count. This may stem from a read error, because a much larger clone lies one nucleotide away. The chain links TRBV20-1 to TRBJ2-7; 8 nucleotides agree with TRBD2. Germline V gene sequence: CDR1 DFQATT, CDR2 SNEGSKA (reference sequence). The CDR3 loop spans 12 amino acids. This CDR3 is CSASRGGYGQYF. The CDR3 coding sequence is TGCAGTGCTTCCCGGGGGGGGTACGGGCAGTACTTC.

The chain uses TRBV5-1 and TRBJ2-7; unclear D gene. Germline loops: CDR1 SGHRS, CDR2 YFSETQ. V gave up 5 bases and J gave up 7 bases, with 10 bases separating them. CDR3 length equals 11 residues. CDR3 sequence reads: CASRYGAEQYF. The CDR3 DNA follows: TGCGCCAGCAGGTACGGAGCGGAGCAGTACTTC.

This clonotype was counted at least ten times. V gene TRBV20-1 combines with J gene TRBJ2-7; D gene uncertain. Per germline, CDR1 DFQATT and CDR2 SNEGSKA (reference sequence). The ends were cut back, 3 bases at V and 4 bases at J, with 7 bases in the middle. The CDR3 sequence is 11 residues long. This chain's CDR3 is CSASGQYEQYF. The CDR3 DNA reads TGCAGTGCTAGCGGCCAGTACGAGCAGTACTTC.

This clonotype was seen ten or more times. The chain combines TRBV6-5 with TRBJ2-1; 13 bases map to TRBD2. Per germline, CDR1 MNHEY and CDR2 SVGAGI. The ends lost 4 bases at V and 5 bases at J; junction bases unmatched: 5. The CDR3 is made up of 16 amino acids. Here the CDR3 DNA reads TGTGCCAGCAGTTCTTCCGGGACTAGCGGGGACAATGAGCAGTTCTTC. It translates to CASSSSGTSGDNEQFF.

At least ten counts were recorded for this clonotype. The chain couples TRBV20-1 to TRBJ2-5; D is uncertain. Germline CDR1 and CDR2: DFQATT and SNEGSKA (reference sequence). The ends were cut back, 2 bases at V and 5 bases at J, with 9 bases in the middle. The CDR3 is made up of 12 amino acids. The CDR3 reads CSARRPVETQYF. As DNA, the CDR3 is TGCAGTGCTAGAAGGCCTGTTGAGACCCAGTACTTC.

This clonotype appeared many times. The chain employs TRBV5-1 and TRBJ2-2, with TRBD1 matching 11 bases. CDR1 is SGHRS, CDR2 YFSETQ, per germline. V dropped 4 bases and J dropped 6; count of bases not matched to a gene: 2. The CDR3 consists of 14 residues. The CDR3 coding sequence is TGCGCCAGCAGCCGGGACAGGGGGTCCGGGGAGCTGTTTTTT. The encoded protein is CASSRDRGSGELFF.

This chain joins TRBV7-2 and TRBJ2-4, with D possibly being TRBD1 (6 bases). From germline, CDR1 is SGHTA and CDR2 FQGNSA. The CDR3 spans 16 residues. With 5 bases removed from V and 0 bases from J, the gap between germline ends came to 14 bases. The CDR3 coding sequence is TGTGCCAGCAGCCCAGAAACAGGGCTAGCCAAAAACATTCAGTACTTC. Its translation is CASSPETGLAKNIQYF.

The chain couples TRBV10-3 to TRBJ2-7, with D perhaps matching TRBD1 (6 bases). The ends were cut back, 10 bases at V and 2 bases at J, with 18 bases in the middle. Per germline, CDR1 ENHRY and CDR2 SYGVKD. There are 14 residues in the CDR3. CDR3 coding DNA: TGTGCCACCCAATGGGGGCAGGGGACCTACGAGCAGTACTTC. Translating it yields CATQWGQGTYEQYF.

Worth noting for this clonotype: This may arise from a read error, as a much more abundant clone is one base away. Because it lacks the conserved phenylalanine or tryptophan at the end, this CDR3 is likely a read error. The genes are TRBV5-1 and TRBJ2-3; no clear D gene. This CDR3 is built from 15 residues. Trimming cost V 7 bases and J 2 bases, with 17 bases left between them. Germline CDR1 and CDR2: SGHRS and YFSETQ. The CDR3 DNA reads TGCGCCAGCTGGACCGAGCCGGCTAACACAGATACGCAGTATCTT. Encoded protein: CASWTEPANTDTQYL.